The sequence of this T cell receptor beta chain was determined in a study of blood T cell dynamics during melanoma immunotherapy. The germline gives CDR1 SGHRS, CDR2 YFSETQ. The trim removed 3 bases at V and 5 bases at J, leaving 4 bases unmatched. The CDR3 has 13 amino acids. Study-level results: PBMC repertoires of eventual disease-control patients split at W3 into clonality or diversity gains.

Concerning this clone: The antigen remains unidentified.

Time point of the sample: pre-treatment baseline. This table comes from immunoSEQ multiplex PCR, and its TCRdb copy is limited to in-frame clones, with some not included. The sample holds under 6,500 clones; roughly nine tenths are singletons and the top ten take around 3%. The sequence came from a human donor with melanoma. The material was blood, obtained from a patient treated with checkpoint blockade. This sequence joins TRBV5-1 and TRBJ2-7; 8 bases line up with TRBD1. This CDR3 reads CASSSGGLDEQYF. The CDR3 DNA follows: TGCGCCAGCAGCTCAGGGGGCCTGGACGAGCAGTACTTC.